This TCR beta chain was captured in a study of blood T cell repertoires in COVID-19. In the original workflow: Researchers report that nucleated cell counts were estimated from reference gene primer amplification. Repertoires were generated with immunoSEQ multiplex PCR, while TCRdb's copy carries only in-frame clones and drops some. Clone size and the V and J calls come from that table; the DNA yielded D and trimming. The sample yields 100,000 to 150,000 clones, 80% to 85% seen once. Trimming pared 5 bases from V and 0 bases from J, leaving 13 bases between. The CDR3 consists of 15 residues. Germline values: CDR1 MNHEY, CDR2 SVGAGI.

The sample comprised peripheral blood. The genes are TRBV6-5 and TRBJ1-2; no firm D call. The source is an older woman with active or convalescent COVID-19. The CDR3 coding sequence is TGTGCCAGCAGTACCCACCGCACTTCTAACTATGGCTACACCTTC. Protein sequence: CASSTHRTSNYGYTF.